The rows below give T cell receptor beta chains drawn from one sample of a study of Graves' ophthalmopathy and Graves' hyperthyroidism. TCRdb used MiXCR to reprocess the multiplex PCR reads, holding one entry per CDR3 protein. Of about 240,000 distinct CDR3 sequences listed, 45% were seen once; the top ten hold around half. The specimen was peripheral blood. The receptor set was obtained from an adult man with Graves' ophthalmopathy. Each CDR3 is given with its conserved first and last residue. Each record gives: D gene, clone size, V gene, J gene, CDR3 protein, CDR3 DNA. A D gene is named only where the DNA matches it firmly. Only some rows state a clone size, as once, few, many or a class for expanded clones.

d_gene: NA
abundance: few
v_gene: TRBV25-1
j_gene: TRBJ1-2
CDR3aa: CASSGKRGAGPYGYTF
CDR3nt: TGTGCCAGCAGTGGAAAAAGGGGGGCCGGTCCCTATGGCTACACCTTC

d_gene: NA
abundance: once
v_gene: TRBV12-3/TRBV12-4
j_gene: TRBJ1-6
CDR3aa: CASSPGGRNGNSPLHF
CDR3nt: TGTGCCAGCAGCCCCGGGGGACGGAATGGTAATTCACCCCTCCACTTT

d_gene: NA
abundance: NA
v_gene: TRBV20-1
j_gene: TRBJ2-7
CDR3aa: CSAREGLSYEQYF
CDR3nt: TGCAGTGCTAGAGAGGGCCTCTCCTACGAGCAGTACTTC

d_gene: TRBD1
abundance: NA
v_gene: TRBV7-2
j_gene: TRBJ2-6
CDR3aa: CASNNTGTGLSGANVLTF
CDR3nt: TGTGCCAGCAACAATACCGGGACAGGGCTCTCTGGGGCCAACGTCCTGACTTTC

d_gene: TRBD1
abundance: few
v_gene: TRBV9
j_gene: TRBJ1-6
CDR3aa: CASSPIDPAGTDNSPLHF
CDR3nt: TGTGCCAGCAGCCCCATAGATCCCGCCGGGACAGATAATTCACCCCTCCACTTT

d_gene: TRBD1
abundance: NA
v_gene: TRBV15
j_gene: TRBJ2-7
CDR3aa: CATSRDTGTGWQEQYF
CDR3nt: TGTGCCACCAGCAGAGATACCGGGACAGGGTGGCAAGAGCAGTACTTC

d_gene: NA
abundance: few
v_gene: TRBV24-1
j_gene: TRBJ2-7
CDR3aa: CATSDLRGEQYF
CDR3nt: TGTGCCACCAGTGATTTGCGCGGCGAGCAGTACTTC

d_gene: TRBD1
abundance: few
v_gene: TRBV2
j_gene: TRBJ1-1
CDR3aa: CASSPDRTNTEAFF
CDR3nt: TGTGCCAGCAGCCCGGACAGGACAAACACTGAAGCTTTCTTT

d_gene: TRBD1
abundance: NA
v_gene: TRBV5-1
j_gene: TRBJ1-5
CDR3aa: CASSLVDRVWVRNQPQHF
CDR3nt: TGCGCCAGCAGCCTCGTTGACAGGGTGTGGGTACGCAATCAGCCCCAGCATTTT

d_gene: NA
abundance: NA
v_gene: TRBV7-8
j_gene: TRBJ1-2
CDR3aa: CASSPPGNYGYTF
CDR3nt: TGTGCCAGCAGCCCCCCGGGGAACTATGGCTACACCTTC

d_gene: NA
abundance: few
v_gene: TRBV20-1
j_gene: TRBJ1-2
CDR3aa: CSARVKYGYTF
CDR3nt: TGCAGTGCTAGAGTGAAGTATGGCTACACCTTC

d_gene: TRBD2
abundance: NA
v_gene: TRBV20-1
j_gene: TRBJ2-7
CDR3aa: CSAFPPGRGDEQYF
CDR3nt: TGCAGTGCTTTCCCTCCAGGGCGGGGGGACGAGCAGTACTTC

d_gene: NA
abundance: few
v_gene: TRBV6-5
j_gene: TRBJ1-1
CDR3aa: CATSSGNTEAFF
CDR3nt: TGTGCCACCTCAAGTGGTAACACTGAAGCTTTCTTT

d_gene: NA
abundance: NA
v_gene: TRBV7-6
j_gene: TRBJ2-7
CDR3aa: CASSQTYGPGVEQYF
CDR3nt: TGTGCCAGCAGCCAGACTTACGGTCCAGGGGTCGAGCAGTACTTC

d_gene: TRBD1
abundance: medium-sized
v_gene: TRBV29-1
j_gene: TRBJ1-2
CDR3aa: CSVERTGGGYTF
CDR3nt: TGCAGCGTTGAACGGACAGGGGGAGGCTACACCTTC

d_gene: NA
abundance: NA
v_gene: TRBV20-1
j_gene: TRBJ1-1
CDR3aa: CSARDPRGQAGPAFF
CDR3nt: TGCAGTGCTAGAGATCCTAGAGGGCAGGCGGGTCCGGCTTTCTTT

d_gene: NA
abundance: few
v_gene: TRBV5-1
j_gene: TRBJ2-7
CDR3aa: CASRHSESYEQYF
CDR3nt: TGCGCCAGCAGGCACAGCGAATCCTACGAGCAGTACTTC

d_gene: NA
abundance: NA
v_gene: TRBV29-1
j_gene: TRBJ2-2
CDR3aa: CSPVGVIASTGELFF
CDR3nt: TGCAGCCCCGTGGGCGTGATAGCTTCAACCGGGGAGCTGTTTTTT

d_gene: NA
abundance: NA
v_gene: TRBV20-1
j_gene: TRBJ2-6
CDR3aa: CSASPDLTGANVLTF
CDR3nt: TGCAGTGCTAGTCCGGACCTAACTGGGGCCAACGTCCTGACTTTC

d_gene: NA
abundance: many
v_gene: TRBV24-1
j_gene: TRBJ1-4
CDR3aa: CATSAVVGKLFF
CDR3nt: TGTGCCACCAGTGCGGTCGTGGGAAAACTGTTTTTT

d_gene: TRBD1
abundance: few
v_gene: TRBV29-1
j_gene: TRBJ1-5
CDR3aa: CSVGGTGRGRVNQPQHF
CDR3nt: TGCAGCGTTGGAGGGACAGGGAGGGGACGAGTAAATCAGCCCCAGCATTTT

d_gene: TRBD2
abundance: NA
v_gene: TRBV7-9
j_gene: TRBJ2-4
CDR3aa: CASSPSGRNIQYF
CDR3nt: TGTGCCAGCAGCCCTAGCGGGCGGAACATTCAGTACTTC

d_gene: NA
abundance: NA
v_gene: TRBV6-2/TRBV6-3
j_gene: TRBJ1-2
CDR3aa: CASSYRGEGGHTF
CDR3nt: TGTGCCAGCAGTTACCGAGGGGAAGGTGGCCACACCTTC

d_gene: NA
abundance: NA
v_gene: TRBV19
j_gene: TRBJ2-7
CDR3aa: CASSRGSFSVEQYF
CDR3nt: TGTGCCAGTAGTAGGGGGAGTTTCTCCGTTGAGCAGTACTTC

d_gene: TRBD1
abundance: once
v_gene: TRBV29-1
j_gene: TRBJ1-4
CDR3aa: CSVDVGTGGGKLFF
CDR3nt: TGCAGCGTTGATGTTGGGACAGGGGGGGGAAAACTGTTTTTT

d_gene: NA
abundance: NA
v_gene: TRBV5-5
j_gene: TRBJ2-2
CDR3aa: CASSIGRRSTGELFF
CDR3nt: TGTGCCAGCAGCATAGGACGAAGAAGCACCGGGGAGCTGTTTTTT

d_gene: NA
abundance: NA
v_gene: TRBV5-5
j_gene: TRBJ2-7
CDR3aa: CASSLEGRGEQYF
CDR3nt: TGTGCCAGCAGCTTAGAAGGTAGGGGCGAGCAGTACTTC

d_gene: NA
abundance: NA
v_gene: TRBV5-1
j_gene: TRBJ1-2
CDR3aa: CASSLVGFYTF
CDR3nt: TGCGCCAGCAGCTTGGTCGGTTTCTACACCTTC

d_gene: NA
abundance: NA
v_gene: TRBV7-2
j_gene: TRBJ1-1
CDR3aa: CASTPHSIGVNTEAFF
CDR3nt: TGTGCCAGCACCCCGCATTCCATTGGGGTAAACACTGAAGCTTTCTTT

d_gene: NA
abundance: NA
v_gene: TRBV3-1
j_gene: TRBJ2-7
CDR3aa: CASSQLKGEQYF
CDR3nt: TGTGCCAGCAGCCAATTGAAAGGGGAGCAGTACTTC

d_gene: NA
abundance: NA
v_gene: TRBV7-8
j_gene: TRBJ2-7
CDR3aa: CASSQDPNYEQYF
CDR3nt: TGTGCCAGCAGCCAAGACCCAAACTACGAGCAGTACTTC

d_gene: NA
abundance: many
v_gene: TRBV6-1
j_gene: TRBJ2-7
CDR3aa: CASSEAQGQYF
CDR3nt: TGTGCCAGCAGTGAAGCCCAGGGGCAGTACTTC

d_gene: TRBD2
abundance: few
v_gene: TRBV10-2
j_gene: TRBJ2-7
CDR3aa: CASSDPLAEPYEQYF
CDR3nt: TGCGCCAGCAGTGACCCCCTAGCGGAGCCCTACGAGCAGTACTTC

d_gene: NA
abundance: NA
v_gene: TRBV2
j_gene: TRBJ1-1
CDR3aa: CAGIGVRGTEAFF
CDR3nt: TGTGCCGGGATAGGAGTCCGGGGCACTGAAGCTTTCTTT

d_gene: NA
abundance: NA
v_gene: TRBV7-2
j_gene: TRBJ2-7
CDR3aa: CASSLPGSYEQYF
CDR3nt: TGTGCCAGCAGTTTACCGGGTTCCTACGAGCAGTACTTC

d_gene: NA
abundance: NA
v_gene: TRBV12-3/TRBV12-4
j_gene: TRBJ2-7
CDR3aa: CASSQDEGSYEQYF
CDR3nt: TGTGCCAGCAGCCAAGACGAGGGCTCCTACGAGCAGTACTTC

d_gene: NA
abundance: few
v_gene: TRBV24-1
j_gene: TRBJ2-2
CDR3aa: CATSDSAGITGELFF
CDR3nt: TGTGCCACCAGTGATTCCGCGGGGATCACCGGGGAGCTGTTTTTT

d_gene: NA
abundance: NA
v_gene: TRBV5-1
j_gene: TRBJ1-5
CDR3aa: CASSLDWGYQPQHF
CDR3nt: TGCGCCAGCAGCTTGGATTGGGGATATCAGCCCCAGCATTTT

d_gene: TRBD1
abundance: NA
v_gene: TRBV25-1
j_gene: TRBJ1-1
CDR3aa: CTSSELVGTGGKDTEAFF
CDR3nt: TGTACCAGCAGTGAATTAGTCGGGACAGGGGGAAAGGACACTGAAGCTTTCTTT

d_gene: TRBD1
abundance: NA
v_gene: TRBV10-3
j_gene: TRBJ2-7
CDR3aa: CAISEPRTGGGLYEQYF
CDR3nt: TGTGCCATCAGTGAGCCGCGGACAGGGGGGGGGCTCTACGAGCAGTACTTC

d_gene: NA
abundance: NA
v_gene: TRBV7-2
j_gene: TRBJ1-6
CDR3aa: CASSLTGTRFSPLHF
CDR3nt: TGTGCCAGCAGTTTAACAGGGACTAGGTTTTCACCCCTCCACTTC